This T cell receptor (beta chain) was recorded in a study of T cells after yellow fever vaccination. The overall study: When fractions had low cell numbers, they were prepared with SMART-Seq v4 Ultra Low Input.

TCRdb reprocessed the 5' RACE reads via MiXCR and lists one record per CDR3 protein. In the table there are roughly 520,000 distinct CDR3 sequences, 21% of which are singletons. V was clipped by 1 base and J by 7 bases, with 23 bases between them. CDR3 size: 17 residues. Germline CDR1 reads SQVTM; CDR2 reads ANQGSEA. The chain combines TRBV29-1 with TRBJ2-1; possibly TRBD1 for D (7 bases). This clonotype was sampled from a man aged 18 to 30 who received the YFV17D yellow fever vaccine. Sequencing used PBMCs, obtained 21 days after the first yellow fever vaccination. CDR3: CSVEGFSGRGDINEQFF. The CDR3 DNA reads TGCAGCGTTGAAGGATTTTCCGGCAGGGGGGACATTAATGAGCAGTTCTTC.